This TCR beta chain was documented in a study of shared clonotypes between healthy human individuals. Overall study findings and caveats: Few donors limited the genetic and exposure-history diversity represented.

About this clone: Its antigen is undetermined.

The CDR3 runs 15 residues. J gave up 6 bases and V 3 bases, and 6 bases lay outside the gene matches. Germline V gene data show CDR1 as SGHRS and CDR2 as YFSETQ. Assay runs were performed at deep level. Each cell subset's genomic DNA was divided evenly among several immunoSEQ plates. Produced via immunoSEQ multiplex PCR; TCRdb's table is partial and in-frame only. The table records about 480,000 clones, about 75% of them present only once. The sequencing input was PBMCs. V is TRBV5-1 and J is TRBJ2-2, with 9 nucleotides matching TRBD2. The sequence was collected from a middle-aged woman in good health. Some clones in this sample may be carry-over from other donors' samples. The CDR3 DNA is TGCGCCAGCAGCTACTCCGGGACTAGCCCCGGGGAGCTGTTTTTT. The encoded protein is CASSYSGTSPGELFF.